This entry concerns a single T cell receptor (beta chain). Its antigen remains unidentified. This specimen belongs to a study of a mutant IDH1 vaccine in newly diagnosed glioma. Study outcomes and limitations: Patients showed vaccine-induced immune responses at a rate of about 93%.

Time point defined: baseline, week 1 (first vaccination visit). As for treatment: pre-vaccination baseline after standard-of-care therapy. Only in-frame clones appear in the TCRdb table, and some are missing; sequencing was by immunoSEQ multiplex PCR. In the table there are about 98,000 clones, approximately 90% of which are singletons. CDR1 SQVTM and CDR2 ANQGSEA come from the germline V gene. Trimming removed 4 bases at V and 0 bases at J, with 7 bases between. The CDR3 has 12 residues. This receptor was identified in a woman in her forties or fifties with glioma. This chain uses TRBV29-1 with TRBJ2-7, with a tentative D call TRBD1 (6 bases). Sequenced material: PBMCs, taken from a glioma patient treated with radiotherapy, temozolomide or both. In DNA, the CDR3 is TGCAGCGTTGCCAGGGGCTCCTACGAGCAGTACTTC. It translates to CSVARGSYEQYF.